This T cell receptor beta chain was obtained from a study of T-cell reconstitution after alpha-beta-depleted transplantation in children. General observations from the study: Reportedly, only several hundred clones from non-depleted graft cells drove alpha-beta T-cell counts at about two months.

Preparing the TCRbeta library involved the use of unique molecular identifiers. TCRdb recomputed calls from the PCR reads with MiXCR, one row per CDR3 protein. In the table there are 700,000 to 950,000 distinct CDR3 sequences, approximately 15% of which are singletons. Germline V gene lookup returns CDR1 SNHLY and CDR2 FYNNEI. CDR3 length: 14 amino acids. Trimming stripped 6 bases from V and 2 bases from J, with 14 bases between. With respect to this clonotype: Its antigen is not identified.

This clonotype was sampled from a male patient under 18 who had a stem cell transplant for acute lymphoblastic leukemia, so the T cells may come from the graft donor. Source: PBMCs, mostly from graft donor cells, taken 360 days after TCRalphabeta/CD19-depleted stem cell transplant. The chain couples TRBV2 to TRBJ2-7; D may be TRBD1 (5 bases). The CDR3 region is CASRKTTVTYEQYF. CDR3 sequence (DNA): TGTGCCAGCAGAAAAACGACAGTTACCTACGAGCAGTACTTC.